The 25 T cell receptor beta chains below come from one sample, sequenced in a study of blood T cell repertoires in COVID-19. The repertoire was sequenced with immunoSEQ multiplex PCR; TCRdb's copy has only in-frame clones and lacks some. The sample has 150,000 to 200,000 clones, more than 75% seen once; the top ten hold about a sixth. Material for sequencing was PBMCs or T cells enriched from blood (not recorded which). Every receptor here comes from a woman aged 45-65 years with acute COVID-19.

Comments on this clone: The identical CDR3 is also encoded by other nucleotide sequences in the sample. The chain joins TRBV14 to TRBJ2-1; D ambiguous. Germline V gene sequence: CDR1 SGHDN, CDR2 FVKESK. The length of the CDR3 is 11 residues. The ends were cut back, 4 bases at V and 9 bases at J, with 7 bases in the middle. As DNA, the CDR3 is TGTGCCAGCAGCCCCGGAGTTGAGCAGTTCTTC. Its translation is CASSPGVEQFF.

The V gene is TRBV27, the J gene TRBJ1-6; D remains unclear. The CDR3 covers 12 residues. V was trimmed by 4 bases and J by 7 bases, leaving 5 bases between them. Germline-derived CDR1 and CDR2 are MNHEY and SMNVEV (reference sequence). CDR3 loop: CASSSGNSPLHF. CDR3 coding DNA: TGTGCCAGCAGTTCAGGAAATTCACCCCTCCACTTT.

The chain has TRBV6-5 and TRBJ2-5, with D tentatively TRBD2 (7 bases). V lost 2 bases, J lost 1 base, and 11 bases lay in between. The CDR3 loop spans 15 amino acids. CDR1 is MNHEY and CDR2 is SVGAGI in the germline V gene. The CDR3 DNA reads as TGTGCCAGCAGTTACGGGCGGGGGCCCCAAGAGACCCAGTACTTC. This sequence encodes CASSYGRGPQETQYF.

The chain uses TRBV29-1 and TRBJ2-7; possibly TRBD1 for D (6 bases). Germline assignment: CDR1 SQVTM and CDR2 ANQGSEA. The CDR3 contains 11 residues. With 7 bases removed from V and 4 bases from J, the gap between germline ends came to 11 bases. The CDR3 reads CSAGDRYEQYV. CDR3 in DNA: TGCAGCGCCGGTGACAGGTACGAGCAGTACGTC.

The V gene is TRBV11-2, the J gene TRBJ1-2, with 7 bases matching TRBD1. Looked up from germline, CDR1 is SGHAT and CDR2 is FQNNGV. After removal of 5 bases from V and 2 bases from J, the junction contained 5 bases not matched to a gene. The CDR3 is 14 residues long. The CDR3 loop reads CASSESTGNYGYTF. CDR3 bases: TGTGCCAGCAGCGAATCGACAGGGAACTATGGCTACACCTTC.

The chain couples TRBV3-1 (or the pseudogene TRBV3-2) to TRBJ2-5; D may be TRBD2 (6 bases). CDR1 LGHDT and CDR2 YNNKEL come from the germline V gene (reference sequence). This CDR3 is 15 amino acids long. Between the trimmed V and J ends, which lost 4 bases and 0 bases, there was a span of 12 bases. The CDR3 reads CASSPPRENQETQYF. As DNA, the CDR3 is TGTGCCAGCAGCCCCCCCCGGGAGAACCAAGAGACCCAGTACTTC.

The chain carries TRBV29-1 and TRBJ1-1; TRBD1 agrees at 8 bases. Germline trimming cut 8 bases from V and 4 bases from J; bases unmatched to any gene: 9. Germline V gives CDR1 SQVTM, CDR2 ANQGSEA. The CDR3 extends over 13 amino acids. CDR3 DNA: TGCAGCTCATCGGACAGGGCGGGCACTGAAGCTTTCTTT. This sequence encodes CSSSDRAGTEAFF.

The rearrangement links TRBV7-9 to TRBJ1-2; D may be TRBD1 (6 bases). Trimming left V 4 bases short and J 1 base short, with 13 bases between. CDR1 and CDR2 (germline): SEHNR, FQNEAQ (reference sequence). This CDR3 comprises 15 residues. The DNA of the CDR3 is TGTGCCAGCAGCTCTAACAGGGTGAATAACTATGGCTACACCTTC. It encodes CASSSNRVNNYGYTF.

The gene calls are TRBV14 and TRBJ1-2, with a possible D match to TRBD1 (6 bases). Trimming shortened V by 2 bases and J by 1 base, and 14 bases separated the two germline ends. CDR1 and CDR2 (germline): SGHDN, FVKESK. This CDR3 has 16 amino acids. CDR3 loop: CASSQLRDNVNYGYTF. In DNA form, the CDR3 reads TGTGCCAGCAGCCAACTACGGGACAACGTTAACTATGGCTACACCTTC. The whole variable domain, remainder taken from reference TRBV14 and TRBJ1-2, is EAGVTQFPSHSVIEKGQTVTLRCDPISGHDNLYWYRRVMGKEIKFLLHFVKESKQDESGMPNNRFLAERTGGTYSTLKVQPAELEDSGVYFCASSQLRDNVNYGYTFGSGTRLTVV.

The rearrangement links TRBV5-4 to TRBJ1-1, with D possibly being TRBD1 (6 bases). The CDR3 spans 13 residues. CDR1 is SGHNT and CDR2 is YYREEE in the germline V gene (reference sequence). Trimming stripped 4 bases from V and 4 bases from J, with 11 bases between. The CDR3 DNA reads as TGTGCCAGCAGCCCAGGGGTGGGCACTGAAGCTTTCTTT. Its translation: CASSPGVGTEAFF.

The rearrangement uses TRBV27 and TRBJ1-2; 7 bases are shared with TRBD1. The V gene's germline CDR1 is MNHEY and CDR2 SMNVEV (reference sequence). The CDR3 spans 14 residues. Trimming removed 5 bases from V and 4 bases from J; junction bases left unmatched: 7. The CDR3 sequence is CASSAAGGLYGYTF. The CDR3 nucleotides read TGTGCCAGCAGTGCTGCAGGGGGACTCTATGGCTACACCTTC.

The chain uses TRBV14 and TRBJ2-3; 10 nucleotides line up with TRBD1. The CDR3 is 16 residues long. J was trimmed by 4 bases and V by 1 base; bases with no gene match: 5. Germline CDR1 and CDR2: SGHDN and FVKESK. DNA of the CDR3: TGTGCCAGCAGCCAAGGCGGGACAGGGGTCGCAGATACGCAGTATTTT. As protein: CASSQGGTGVADTQYF.

The table lists this clone with a few counts. The gene calls are TRBV7-9 and TRBJ1-2; 9 bases agree with TRBD1. The CDR3 extends over 16 amino acids. Germline assignment: CDR1 SEHNR and CDR2 FQNEAQ (reference sequence). J lost 3 bases, V lost 2 bases, and 7 bases had no gene match. In nucleotides, the CDR3 is TGTGCCAGCAGCTTAAGGGACAGGGCGTTGGACTATGGCTACACCTTC. It encodes CASSLRDRALDYGYTF.

The sample holds one count of this clone. The chain uses TRBV18 and TRBJ1-1; D unclear. Germline-derived CDR1 and CDR2 are KGHSH and LQKENI. This CDR3 contains 13 residues. V was trimmed by 2 bases and J by 1 base, leaving 5 bases between them. Written as DNA, the CDR3 is TGTGCCAGCTCACCAACTGGGAACACTGAAGCTTTCTTT. This encodes CASSPTGNTEAFF.

The chain links TRBV5-6 to TRBJ1-2; D gene uncertain. V lost 4 bases and J 5 bases, leaving 15 bases between the germline ends. CDR3 length: 14 residues. Germline CDR1 reads SGHDT; CDR2 reads YYEEEE. The CDR3 sequence is CASSPRDGVYGYTF. Written as DNA, the CDR3 is TGTGCCAGCAGCCCACGGGATGGGGTTTATGGCTACACCTTC.

The chain joins TRBV5-6 to TRBJ1-2; TRBD1 agrees at 7 bases. V was pared by 6 bases and J by 7 bases, with 12 bases of the junction left unmatched. CDR3 size: 14 residues. Per the germline V gene, CDR1 is SGHDT and CDR2 is YYEEEE. Here the CDR3 DNA reads TGTGCCAGCACACAAGGGGGCCCAGGGCTTGGCTACACCTTC. This encodes CASTQGGPGLGYTF.

This chain connects TRBV20-1 to TRBJ2-7, with a tentative D call TRBD1 (6 bases). The germline V gene encodes CDR1 DFQATT and CDR2 SNEGSKA (reference sequence). The CDR3 sequence is 12 residues long. The V end was cut by 3 bases, the J end by 4 bases, with 10 bases between. This CDR3 is CSASRGSYEQYV. The CDR3 nucleotides are TGCAGTGCTAGTAGGGGGTCATACGAGCAGTACGTC.

This clone was detected only a few times. The V gene is TRBV4-1, the J gene TRBJ1-2, with a weak D call TRBD1 (5 bases). With 0 bases removed from V and 7 bases from J, the gap between germline ends came to 15 bases. The CDR3 contains 15 residues. Looked up from germline, CDR1 is MGHRA and CDR2 is YSYEKL. The DNA of the CDR3 is TGCGCCAGCAGCCAAGATGGGGGAGGGGAAATTGGCTACACCTTC. Translating gives CASSQDGGGEIGYTF.

This clone was counted once. CDR3 DNA sequence: TGTGCCAGCAGACCGACAGGGGACTATGGCTACACCTTC. It codes for CASRPTGDYGYTF. The chain employs TRBV12-3 or TRBV12-4 and TRBJ1-2, with 8 nucleotides matching TRBD1. V lost 6 bases and J lost 3; bases outside the gene matches: 3. CDR3 length equals 13 residues.

J is TRBJ1-2 and V is TRBV27; TRBD1 agrees at 7 bases. The CDR3 contains 14 residues. Germline CDR1 and CDR2: MNHEY and SMNVEV (reference sequence). V was clipped by 6 bases and J by 8 bases; unmatched bases: 12. CDR3 sequence: CASSSTGEARGYTF. For the CDR3, the DNA is TGTGCCAGCAGCTCTACAGGGGAGGCGCGAGGCTACACCTTC.

The V and J genes are TRBV9 and TRBJ1-2, with a possible D match to TRBD1 (5 bases). The CDR3 extends over 15 amino acids. The germline gives CDR1 SGDLS, CDR2 YYNGEE. Trimming removed 4 bases at V and 0 bases at J, with 13 bases between. The CDR3 reads CASSSDSYANYGYTF. Written as DNA, the CDR3 is TGTGCCAGCAGCTCTGACAGCTATGCTAACTATGGCTACACCTTC.

V gene TRBV29-1 combines with J gene TRBJ1-4; 8 positions agree with TRBD1. Germline CDR1 SQVTM, CDR2 ANQGSEA. This CDR3 contains 12 residues. J lost 7 bases, V lost 6 bases, and 4 bases had no gene match. The CDR3, as DNA: TGCAGCGTCAGGGGGCTGGGTGAAAAACTGTTTTTT. This translates into CSVRGLGEKLFF.

In its sample, this clone was seen a few times. The chain joins TRBV28 to TRBJ1-4, with no clear D. V lost 5 bases, J lost 3 bases, and 10 bases lay in between. The germline V gene encodes CDR1 MDHEN and CDR2 SYDVKM. The CDR3 is 14 residues long. This CDR3 is CASSTRAPNEKLFF. CDR3 in DNA: TGTGCCAGCAGTACGCGGGCCCCTAATGAAAAACTGTTTTTT.

This clone has ten or more counts. The rearrangement links TRBV11-1 to TRBJ2-3, with 14 bases that match TRBD2. The CDR3 contains 15 residues. The ends lost 7 bases at V and 6 bases at J; junction bases unmatched: 6. Germline V gene data show CDR1 as SGHAT and CDR2 as FQDESV (reference sequence). The DNA of the CDR3 is TGTGCCAGCACCCGTCGACTAGCGGGGGGGGATACGCAGTATTTT. Residues: CASTRRLAGGDTQYF.

The V and J genes are TRBV5-1 and TRBJ1-2, with 7 bases fitting TRBD1. The germline V gene has CDR1 SGHRS and CDR2 YFSETQ. The junction had 5 bases not matched to a gene; V was cut back by 0 bases and J by 6 bases. The CDR3 consists of 14 residues. This CDR3 reads CASSLAHRGNGYTF. DNA of the CDR3: TGCGCCAGCAGCTTGGCCCACAGGGGCAATGGCTACACCTTC.